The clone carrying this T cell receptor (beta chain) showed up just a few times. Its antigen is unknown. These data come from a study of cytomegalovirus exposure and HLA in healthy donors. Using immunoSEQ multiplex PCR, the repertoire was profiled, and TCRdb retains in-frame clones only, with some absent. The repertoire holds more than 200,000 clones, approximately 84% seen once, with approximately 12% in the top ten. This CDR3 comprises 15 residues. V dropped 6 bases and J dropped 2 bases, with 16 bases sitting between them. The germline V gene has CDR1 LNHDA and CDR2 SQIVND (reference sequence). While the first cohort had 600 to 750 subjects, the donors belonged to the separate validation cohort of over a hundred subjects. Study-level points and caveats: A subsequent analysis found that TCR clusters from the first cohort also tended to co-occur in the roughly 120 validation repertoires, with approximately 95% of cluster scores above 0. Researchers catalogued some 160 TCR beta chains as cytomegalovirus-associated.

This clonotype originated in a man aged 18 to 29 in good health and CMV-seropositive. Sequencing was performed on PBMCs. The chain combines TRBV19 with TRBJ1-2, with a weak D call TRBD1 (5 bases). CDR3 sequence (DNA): TGTGCCAGTAGACCCGGGACGGGGGGAAACTATGGCTACACCTTC. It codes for CASRPGTGGNYGYTF.